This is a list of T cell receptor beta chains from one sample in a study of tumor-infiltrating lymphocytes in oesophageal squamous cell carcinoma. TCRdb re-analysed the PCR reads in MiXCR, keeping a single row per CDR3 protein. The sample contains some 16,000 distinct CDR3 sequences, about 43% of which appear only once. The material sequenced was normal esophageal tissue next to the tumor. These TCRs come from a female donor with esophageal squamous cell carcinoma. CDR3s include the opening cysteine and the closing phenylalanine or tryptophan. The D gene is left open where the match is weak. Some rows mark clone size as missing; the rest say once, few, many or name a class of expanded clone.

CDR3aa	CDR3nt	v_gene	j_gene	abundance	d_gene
CASSENGRDTDTQYF	TGTGCCAGCAGTGAAAACGGGAGAGACACAGATACGCAGTATTTT	TRBV2	TRBJ2-3	few	-
CASSPETSYNEQFF	TGTGCCAGCAGTCCAGAGACCAGTTACAATGAGCAGTTCTTC	TRBV7-3	TRBJ2-1	few	-
CASSMRERYEETQYF	TGTGCCAGCAGCATGCGGGAGCGATATGAGGAGACCCAGTACTTC	TRBV28	TRBJ2-5	medium-sized	TRBD2
CASSHRDRDTF	TGTGCCAGCAGTCACAGGGACAGAGACACCTTC	TRBV6-6	TRBJ1-2	once	TRBD1
CAISEPRGGGSGANVLTF	TGTGCCATCAGTGAGCCCCGCGGGGGCGGCTCTGGGGCCAACGTCCTGACTTTC	TRBV10-3	TRBJ2-6	-	-
CARKPDYYSYEQFF	TGTGCCCGCAAGCCGGATTACTACTCCTACGAGCAGTTCTTC	TRBV7-8	TRBJ2-1	many	-
CASSATSGSPGELFF	TGTGCCAGCAGTGCGACTAGCGGGAGTCCCGGGGAGCTGTTTTTT	TRBV6-1	TRBJ2-2	many	TRBD2
CASSQDILAGGVTDTQYF	TGTGCCAGCAGCCAAGATATTCTAGCGGGAGGGGTTACGGATACGCAGTATTTT	TRBV4-2	TRBJ2-3	many	TRBD2
CASSLVEGQRWPQHF	TGTGCCAGCAGCTTAGTGGAGGGCCAGAGGTGGCCCCAGCATTTT	TRBV7-2	TRBJ1-5	-	-
CASSLLNEQFF	TGTGCCAGCAGCTTGTTAAATGAGCAGTTCTTC	TRBV7-8	TRBJ2-1	few	-
CASSESRDTQYF	TGCGCCAGCAGTGAGAGTAGGGATACGCAGTATTTT	TRBV10-1	TRBJ2-3	few	-
CASSELGWEETQYF	TGCGCCAGCAGTGAGCTGGGTTGGGAAGAGACCCAGTACTTC	TRBV10-2	TRBJ2-5	many	-
CASSLGGGADEAFF	TGCGCCAGCAGCTTGGGGGGGGGCGCGGATGAAGCTTTCTTT	TRBV5-1	TRBJ1-1	-	-
CATSDLGQGSADTQYF	TGTGCCACCAGTGATTTGGGACAGGGTAGCGCAGATACGCAGTATTTT	TRBV24-1	TRBJ2-3	-	TRBD1
CASSLESRVGTDTQYF	TGTGCCAGCAGCTTAGAGAGCAGGGTAGGCACAGATACGCAGTATTTT	TRBV7-9	TRBJ2-3	few	-
CASIFSGSGELFF	TGTGCCAGCATCTTTTCGGGCTCCGGGGAGCTGTTTTTT	TRBV7-8	TRBJ2-2	-	-
CASSLTSGDNEQFF	TGTGCCAGCAGCTTGACTAGCGGAGACAATGAGCAGTTCTTC	TRBV5-5	TRBJ2-1	-	TRBD2
CASSFYGDNTGELYF	TGTGCCAGCAGCTTCTACGGGGATAACACCGGGGAGCTGTATTTT	TRBV7-6	TRBJ2-5	-	-
CASSLGGTRAYEQYF	TGTGCCAGCAGCTTGGGCGGCACAAGAGCCTACGAGCAGTACTTC	TRBV5-4	TRBJ2-7	many	-
CASSFTDRAGETQYF	TGTGCCAGCAGTTTTACGGACCGGGCGGGGGAGACCCAGTACTTC	TRBV12-3/TRBV12-4	TRBJ2-5	-	-
CASSSEDGTGAGYTF	TGTGCCAGCAGCTCAGAAGACGGGACAGGGGCTGGCTACACCTTC	TRBV7-8	TRBJ1-2	-	TRBD1
CASSLGLAVYNEQFF	TGTGCCAGCAGCCTGGGACTAGCGGTCTACAATGAGCAGTTCTTC	TRBV7-8	TRBJ2-1	-	TRBD2
CASSPGTGWNQPQHF	TGTGCCAGCAGCCCCGGGACAGGATGGAATCAGCCCCAGCATTTT	TRBV27	TRBJ1-5	few	TRBD1